A single sample gave rise to the 14 T cell receptor beta chains below, sequenced in a study of T cell responses to AZD1222 COVID-19 vaccine. Profiling relied on immunoSEQ multiplex PCR, and the TCRdb table lists in-frame clones only, not all of them. The sample lists 150,000 to 200,000 clones; around 90% were seen once. The sequencing used peripheral blood, collected 28 days after the second AZD1222 dose. These TCRs come from an adult who received the AZD1222 COVID-19 vaccine.

The rearrangement links TRBV15 to TRBJ1-5; D not certain. Germline CDR1 reads LNHNV; CDR2 reads YYDKDF (reference sequence). The ends were cut back, 5 bases at V and 9 bases at J, with 20 bases in the middle. The CDR3 sequence is 15 residues long. The CDR3 reads CATSPEERVRGPQHF. In DNA, the CDR3 is TGTGCCACCAGCCCCGAGGAAAGGGTCCGGGGGCCCCAGCATTTT.

This chain connects TRBV19 to TRBJ2-2, with D tentatively TRBD1 (6 bases). Trimming pared 3 bases from V and 6 bases from J, leaving 17 bases between. The germline V gene has CDR1 LNHDA and CDR2 SQIVND (reference sequence). There are 16 residues in the CDR3. CDR3 residues: CASSIEGVRISGELFF. The DNA of the CDR3 is TGTGCCAGTAGTATCGAGGGGGTGAGGATCTCCGGGGAGCTGTTTTTT.

This clone was observed once. The chain recombines TRBV5-3 with TRBJ1-5; 7 nucleotides match TRBD1. TRBV5-3 is annotated as an ORF whose role is uncertain. The V gene end was trimmed by 4 bases and the J gene end by 1 base; junction bases not matched to a gene: 5. The CDR3 has 15 amino acids. DNA of the CDR3: TGTGCCAGAAGCGGGGGACAGAGAAGCAATCAGCCCCAGCATTTT. It is translated as CARSGGQRSNQPQHF.

The V gene is TRBV18, the J gene TRBJ2-6; D uncertain. The germline V gene encodes CDR1 KGHSH and CDR2 LQKENI. The CDR3 totals 17 residues. Trimming pared 2 bases from V and 0 bases from J, leaving 11 bases between. The DNA for the CDR3 is TGTGCCAGCTCACCATTAGTACCATACTCTGGGGCCAACGTCCTGACTTTC. The encoded protein is CASSPLVPYSGANVLTF.

This sequence joins TRBV6-4 and TRBJ2-3; D not resolved. The CDR3 contains 14 residues. Trimming shortened V by 2 bases and J by 5 bases, and 11 bases separated the two germline ends. Germline-derived CDR1 and CDR2 are MRHNA and SNTAGT. In DNA, the CDR3 is TGTGCCAGCAGTGACAGGGCAGATCAAGATACGCAGTATTTT. This gives the protein CASSDRADQDTQYF.

This chain connects TRBV7-9 to TRBJ1-4, with D uncertain. The CDR3 loop spans 15 amino acids. Germline loops: CDR1 SEHNR, CDR2 FQNEAQ (reference sequence). V gave up 5 bases and J gave up 0 bases, with 10 bases separating them. CDR3: CASSIRHATNEKLFF. The DNA for the CDR3 is TGTGCCAGCAGCATTCGACACGCAACTAATGAAAAACTGTTTTTT.

This chain joins TRBV5-1 and TRBJ1-6; possibly TRBD1 for D (5 bases). Trimming stripped 4 bases from V and 6 bases from J, with 8 bases between. The germline V gene encodes CDR1 SGHRS and CDR2 YFSETQ. The CDR3 has 13 residues. In DNA, the CDR3 is TGCGCCAGCAGCCTGGGGCGTAATTCACCCCTCCACTTT. It codes for CASSLGRNSPLHF.

J is TRBJ1-5 and V is TRBV19; 12 positions agree with TRBD1. The CDR3 runs 16 residues. The V and J ends lost 3 bases and 6 bases, in that order; junction bases with no gene match: 6. CDR1 LNHDA and CDR2 SQIVND come from the germline V gene (reference sequence). CDR3 loop: CASSIGTGGLSQPQHF. The CDR3 nucleotides are TGTGCCAGTAGTATCGGGACAGGGGGCCTCAGTCAGCCCCAGCATTTT. Combining the CDR3 with reference TRBV19 and TRBJ1-5 gives the whole variable domain DGGITQSPKYLFRKEGQNVTLSCEQNLNHDAMYWYRQDPGQGLRLIYYSQIVNDFQKGDIAEGYSVSREKKESFPLTVTSAQKNPTAFYLCASSIGTGGLSQPQHFGDGTRLSIL.

The chain couples TRBV5-1 to TRBJ1-2; D perhaps matches TRBD1 (5 bases). CDR3 length: 14 amino acids. The V gene's germline CDR1 is SGHRS and CDR2 YFSETQ. V was shortened by 4 bases and J by 4 bases, with 14 bases between the two germline ends. CDR3: CASSEEGPLYGYTF. In DNA, the CDR3 is TGCGCCAGCAGCGAGGAGGGACCGCTCTATGGCTACACCTTC.

V gene TRBV7-9 combines with J gene TRBJ2-2, with 7 positions matching TRBD1. CDR1 is SEHNR and CDR2 is FQNEAQ in the germline V gene (reference sequence). After removal of 4 bases from V and 5 bases from J, the junction contained 10 bases not matched to a gene. The CDR3 runs to 16 residues. The chain's CDR3 is CASSSWTGQGTGELFF. In nucleotides, the CDR3 is TGTGCCAGCAGCTCATGGACAGGCCAAGGGACCGGGGAGCTGTTTTTT.

The gene calls are TRBV20-1 and TRBJ1-2, with D uncertain. V lost 8 bases, J lost 5 bases, and 9 bases lay in between. Per germline, CDR1 DFQATT and CDR2 SNEGSKA (reference sequence). The CDR3 runs 10 residues. Here the CDR3 reads CSPLHYGYTF. In nucleotides, the CDR3 is TGCAGTCCCCTACATTATGGCTACACCTTC.

V is TRBV20-1 and J is TRBJ2-1; D gene uncertain. V was trimmed by 6 bases and J by 12 bases, leaving 15 bases between them. Germline values: CDR1 DFQATT, CDR2 SNEGSKA (reference sequence). CDR3 length: 11 residues. The CDR3 nucleotides are TGCAGTGCCCTCCGCGCACCGGGGCAGTTCTTC. Translating it yields CSALRAPGQFF.

This chain links TRBV10-3 with TRBJ1-6; D ambiguous. CDR1 is ENHRY and CDR2 is SYGVKD in the germline V gene. V was pared by 0 bases and J by 8 bases, with 8 bases between. CDR3 length: 14 residues. In DNA, the CDR3 is TGTGCCATCAGTGAGTCGAGGGCGGATTCACCCCTCCACTTT. It is translated as CAISESRADSPLHF.

The chain links TRBV6-4 to TRBJ1-6; 8 positions match TRBD1. Germline V gene data show CDR1 as MRHNA and CDR2 as SNTAGT. The CDR3 runs to 14 residues. The trim removed 5 bases at V and 9 bases at J, leaving 6 bases unmatched. CDR3 sequence: CASSQGQGSSPLHF. CDR3 nucleotides: TGTGCCAGCAGTCAAGGACAGGGTTCTTCACCCCTCCACTTT.